These 23 T cell receptor beta chains were sequenced from one sample in a study of T cells in Graves' hyperthyroidism and ophthalmopathy (dated by TCRdb to about 2019). The protocol used for the library was multiplex PCR. The run used an Illumina HiSeq 2000. The TCR beta CDR3 regions were amplified from RNA transcripts. The TCR CDR3 was subjected to a first round of RT-PCR using the HTBI primer set and the Qiagen OneStep RT-PCR kit. The public sequencing data were trimmed at Q25 with fastp and processed into clonotypes with MiXCR by TCRdb, which kept only in-frame beta chains. Every distinct CDR3 protein forms one entry, paired with its most common genes and DNA. A total of about 600,000 distinct CDR3 sequences appear in this sample, approximately 16% of them only once. The ten biggest clones cover less than 3.5% of the sample. Material: blood. The source of these receptors is a woman aged 40 to 50 with Graves' ophthalmopathy.

There are many counts of this clonotype. The rearrangement uses TRBV28 and TRBJ2-7; possibly TRBD2 for D (5 bases). The germline CDR1 and CDR2 sequences are MDHEN and SYDVKM. This CDR3 is built from 13 residues. V lost 5 bases and J lost 2, with 10 bases in between. The CDR3 region is CASSRDDTYEQYF. The CDR3 DNA reads as TGTGCCAGCAGTCGGGATGATACCTACGAGCAGTACTTC.

The chain employs TRBV20-1 and TRBJ1-4, with 11 bases matching TRBD1. Trimming at V came to 1 base and at J to 7 bases, leaving 5 bases not matched to a gene. This CDR3 is 15 amino acids long. Germline V lookup: CDR1 DFQATT, CDR2 SNEGSKA (reference sequence). Here the CDR3 reads CSARGGQGAGEKLFF. The DNA of the CDR3 is TGCAGTGCTAGAGGAGGACAGGGGGCTGGTGAAAAACTGTTTTTT.

This clonotype was counted ten times or more. The chain couples TRBV2 to TRBJ2-1; 12 nucleotides match TRBD2. Germline V gene lookup returns CDR1 SNHLY and CDR2 FYNNEI. The trim removed 0 bases at V and 7 bases at J, leaving 4 bases unmatched. There are 16 residues in the CDR3. CDR3: CASSEARLAGENEQFF. The CDR3 DNA sequence: TGTGCCAGCAGTGAAGCACGACTAGCGGGGGAGAATGAGCAGTTCTTC.

This clonotype was observed at least ten times. This chain links TRBV6-4 with TRBJ2-3, with TRBD2 matching 10 bases. The V gene end was trimmed by 4 bases and the J gene end by 2 bases; junction bases not matched to a gene: 3. CDR3 length equals 15 residues. Germline CDR1 is MRHNA and CDR2 is SNTAGT. Here the CDR3 reads CASSAGLADTDTQYF. CDR3 DNA sequence: TGTGCCAGCAGTGCCGGACTAGCGGACACAGATACGCAGTATTTT.

Only a few counts were recorded for this clonotype. V is TRBV20-1 and J is TRBJ2-5; a weak D match, TRBD1 (5 bases). Germline V CDR1 and CDR2: DFQATT, SNEGSKA (reference sequence). Deletions cut 2 bases from V and 1 base from J, with 14 bases between. CDR3 length equals 15 residues. The CDR3 spells CSARFPEGAQETQYF. The CDR3 DNA reads TGCAGTGCTAGATTCCCGGAAGGGGCCCAAGAGACCCAGTACTTC.

This clonotype has a handful of counts. The V call is TRBV14, the J call TRBJ2-3; 9 nucleotides line up with TRBD2. Germline V gene data show CDR1 as SGHDN and CDR2 as FVKESK. The CDR3 is 16 residues long. Unmatched junction bases numbered 7, after V lost 4 bases and J lost 2 bases. CDR3 DNA: TGTGCCAGCAGCCCCCTAGCGGGGCTACACACAGATACGCAGTATTTT. It encodes CASSPLAGLHTDTQYF.

This chain uses TRBV19 with TRBJ2-7; TRBD1 matches 9 bases. Trimming removed 5 bases from V and 3 bases from J; junction bases left unmatched: 8. Germline V lookup: CDR1 LNHDA, CDR2 SQIVND (reference sequence). The CDR3 loop spans 15 amino acids. CDR3 bases: TGTGCCAGTAGTTCCGGCCGGACAGGGGACTACGAGCAGTACTTC. This gives the protein CASSSGRTGDYEQYF.

This clonotype was observed at least ten times. The CDR3 DNA sequence: TGTGCCAGCTCACCGGAACGATACACTGAAGCTTTCTTT. Its protein product is CASSPERYTEAFF. The V call is TRBV18, the J call TRBJ1-1; no clear D gene. Germline V gene lookup returns CDR1 KGHSH and CDR2 LQKENI. V was cut by 3 bases and J by 3 bases, with 8 bases left in between. The CDR3 sequence is 13 residues long.

The chain links TRBV11-2 to TRBJ2-7; TRBD1 aligns across 7 bases. Germline loops: CDR1 SGHAT, CDR2 FQNNGV. The CDR3 contains 13 residues. J gave up 7 bases and V 3 bases, and 6 bases lay outside the gene matches. CDR3 region: CASSLTGPWEQYF. CDR3 coding DNA: TGTGCCAGCAGCTTGACAGGGCCGTGGGAGCAGTACTTC.

This clonotype was counted ten times or more. Compared with germline, one end of the junction differs, possibly owing to a read error. V and J are TRBV19 and TRBJ2-1; D is ambiguous. Per germline, CDR1 LNHDA and CDR2 SQIVND (reference sequence). This CDR3 comprises 14 residues. In nucleotides, the CDR3 is TGCGCCAGCAGCATAGGAAGCTCCTACAATGAGCAGTTCTTC. This translates into CASSIGSSYNEQFF.

This clonotype was detected ten times or more. The chain combines TRBV19 with TRBJ2-1; 9 bases map to TRBD1. The V segment lost 4 bases and the J segment 5 bases; nucleotides outside the gene matches: 6. Germline-derived CDR1 and CDR2 are LNHDA and SQIVND (reference sequence). This CDR3 is 15 amino acids long. CDR3 residues: CASSRPGQGNNEQFF. The CDR3 nucleotides read TGTGCCAGTAGTAGACCGGGACAGGGAAACAATGAGCAGTTCTTC.

The table lists this clonotype with a few counts. The V gene is TRBV13, the J gene TRBJ2-2; tentative D call: TRBD1 (5 bases). The CDR3 has 19 amino acids. Germline assignment: CDR1 PRHDT and CDR2 FYEKMQ (reference sequence). The germline V and J ends were trimmed by 3 bases and 0 bases, with 20 bases remaining between them. CDR3 sequence reads: CASSFGQRAYTANTGELFF. The CDR3 DNA is TGTGCCAGCAGCTTCGGACAACGAGCTTATACTGCGAACACCGGGGAGCTGTTTTTT.

The gene calls are TRBV14 and TRBJ2-1; D call uncertain. V dropped 1 base and J dropped 0 bases, with 7 bases sitting between them. Germline values: CDR1 SGHDN, CDR2 FVKESK. The CDR3 is 15 amino acids. For the CDR3, the DNA is TGTGCCAGCAGCCAAGTCCTTGCCTCCTACAATGAGCAGTTCTTC. It codes for CASSQVLASYNEQFF.

The chain recombines TRBV19 with TRBJ2-4; D may be TRBD1 or TRBD2 (6 bases each). This CDR3 contains 14 residues. V was shortened by 10 bases and J by 6 bases, with 19 bases between the two germline ends. Germline V gene sequence: CDR1 LNHDA, CDR2 SQIVND (reference sequence). CDR3 nucleotide sequence: TGTGCCACGGGGGCCACGACAGCTATAAACATTCAGTACTTC. Translated: CATGATTAINIQYF.

The V call is TRBV27, the J call TRBJ1-2; 8 positions agree with TRBD1. With V trimmed by 8 bases and J by 0 bases, 5 bases remained unmatched. The V gene's germline CDR1 is MNHEY and CDR2 SMNVEV (reference sequence). The CDR3 loop spans 14 amino acids. The chain's CDR3 is CASGRTGTNYGYTF. The CDR3 DNA follows: TGTGCCAGCGGAAGGACAGGGACTAACTATGGCTACACCTTC.

In regard to this clonotype: A much larger clone sits a single nucleotide away, making a read error possible. The V and J genes are TRBV27 and TRBJ2-7; possibly TRBD1 or TRBD2 for D (6 bases each). With 5 bases removed from V and 4 bases from J, the gap between germline ends came to 12 bases. This CDR3 is 13 amino acids long. In germline, CDR1 is MNHEY, CDR2 SMNVEV (reference sequence). The CDR3 spells CASSQRGRYEQYF. The DNA for the CDR3 is TGTGCCAGCAGTCAACGGGGGCGATACGAGCAGTACTTC.

This clonotype has only a few counts. This may stem from a read error, because a much larger clone lies one nucleotide away. This chain links TRBV20-1 with TRBJ2-7; TRBD1 agrees at 7 bases. Germline CDR1 DFQATT, CDR2 SNEGSKA (reference sequence). This CDR3 comprises 14 residues. Here the CDR3 reads CSARDRGNSYEQCF. The CDR3 coding sequence is TGCAGTGCTAGAGACAGGGGGAATTCCTACGAGCAGTGCTTC.

The chain has TRBV5-1 and TRBJ2-3; perhaps D is TRBD1 or TRBD2 (5 bases each). The length of the CDR3 is 16 residues. Germline CDR1 SGHRS, CDR2 YFSETQ. Trimming cost V 0 bases and J 6 bases, with 17 bases left between them. CDR3 nucleotides: TGCGCCAGCAGCTTGGGTTCCGGGACGCCGACCGATACGCAGTATTTT. Translating it yields CASSLGSGTPTDTQYF.

The chain couples TRBV7-6 to TRBJ2-7, with TRBD2 as a possible D gene (6 bases). CDR1 and CDR2 from the germline V gene are SGHVS and FNYEAQ. CDR3 length: 14 amino acids. Trimming shortened V by 2 bases and J by 5 bases, and 13 bases separated the two germline ends. CDR3 protein: CASSLFGGGDEQYF. Written as DNA, the CDR3 is TGTGCCAGCAGCTTATTCGGGGGTGGGGACGAGCAGTACTTC.

This clonotype was observed at least ten times. The V and J genes are TRBV11-3 and TRBJ1-1, with 9 bases matching TRBD1. The germline V gene has CDR1 SGHNT and CDR2 YENEEA. The trim removed 5 bases at V and 1 base at J, leaving 5 bases unmatched. This CDR3 has 15 residues. CDR3 protein: CASSPTGQGNTEAFF. CDR3 bases: TGTGCCAGCAGCCCAACGGGACAGGGGAACACTGAAGCTTTCTTT. The full variable domain, completed using reference TRBV11-3 and TRBJ1-1, is EAGVVQSPRYKIIEKKQPVAFWCNPISGHNTLYWYLQNLGQGPELLIRYENEEAVDDSQLPKDRFSAERLKGVDSTLKIQPAELGDSAVYLCASSPTGQGNTEAFFGQGTRLTVV.

About this clonotype itself: The junction shows a germline mismatch at one end, possibly a read error. The gene calls are TRBV28 and TRBJ2-5, with 7 bases lining up with TRBD2. Germline V CDR1 and CDR2: MDHEN, SYDVKM. CDR3 size: 15 residues. The DNA for the CDR3 is TGTGCCAACAGTCCCAGCGGGACGGGCCAAGAGACCCAGTACTTC. Translation: CANSPSGTGQETQYF.

This clonotype was picked up many times. This chain connects TRBV6-2 or TRBV6-3 to TRBJ2-3, with 8 bases lining up with TRBD2. V trimming: 8 bases; J trimming: 4 bases; junction bases outside the gene matches: 5. The CDR3 has 13 amino acids. The germline V gene has CDR1 MNHEY and CDR2 SVGEGT. CDR3 sequence (DNA): TGTGCCAGCCAAGGAGCGGGAGCAGATACGCAGTATTTT. Encoded protein: CASQGAGADTQYF.

This clonotype was seen repeatedly, ten times or more. The chain couples TRBV11-2 to TRBJ2-2; D possibly corresponds to TRBD2 (6 bases). CDR3 length equals 16 residues. The V and J ends lost 6 bases and 4 bases respectively, with 18 bases between them. Germline-derived CDR1 and CDR2 are SGHAT and FQNNGV. DNA of the CDR3: TGTGCCAGCAGTCGCCCCCCTACTAGCCGCACCGGGGAGCTGTTTTTT. This gives the protein CASSRPPTSRTGELFF.